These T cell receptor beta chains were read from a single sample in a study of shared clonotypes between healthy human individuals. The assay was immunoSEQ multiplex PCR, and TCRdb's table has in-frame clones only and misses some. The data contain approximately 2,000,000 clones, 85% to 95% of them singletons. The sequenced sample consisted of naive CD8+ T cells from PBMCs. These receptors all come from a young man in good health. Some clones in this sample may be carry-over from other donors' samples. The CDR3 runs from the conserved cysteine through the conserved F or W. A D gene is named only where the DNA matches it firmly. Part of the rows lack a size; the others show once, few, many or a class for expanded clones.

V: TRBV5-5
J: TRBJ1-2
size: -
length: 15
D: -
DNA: TGTGCCAGCAGCACCAAGGACACGACCCCTTGGGGCTACACCTTC
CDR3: CASSTKDTTPWGYTF

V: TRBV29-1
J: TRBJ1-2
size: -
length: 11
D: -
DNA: TGCAGCGTTGCGGGAAAGGACGGCTACACCTTC
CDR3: CSVAGKDGYTF

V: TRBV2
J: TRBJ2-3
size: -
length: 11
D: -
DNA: TGTGCCAGCATTCTATCCGATACGCAGTATTTT
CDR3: CASILSDTQYF

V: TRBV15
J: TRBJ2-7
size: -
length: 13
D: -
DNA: TGTGCCACCGGCCCGGGGCAGGGACACGAGCAGTACTTC
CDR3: CATGPGQGHEQYF

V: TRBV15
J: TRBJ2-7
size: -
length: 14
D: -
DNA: TGTGCCACCAGCAGAGACTGGACCTCATACGAGCAGTACTTC
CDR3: CATSRDWTSYEQYF

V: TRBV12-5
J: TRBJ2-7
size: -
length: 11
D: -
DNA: TGTGCTAGTGGTTTGCTCTACGAGCAGTACTTC
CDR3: CASGLLYEQYF

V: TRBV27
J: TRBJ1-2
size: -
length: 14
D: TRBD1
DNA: TGTGCCAGCAGTCCGACAGGGTCGGGCTATGGCTACACCTTC
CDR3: CASSPTGSGYGYTF

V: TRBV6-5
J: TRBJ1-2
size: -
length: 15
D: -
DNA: TGTGCCAGCAGTTACTCGTTCCCTCCGGACTATGGCTACACCTTC
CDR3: CASSYSFPPDYGYTF

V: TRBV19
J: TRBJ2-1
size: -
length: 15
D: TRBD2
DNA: TGTGCCAGTAACTTCTTTAGCGGGGGCGAGGATGAGCAGTTCTTC
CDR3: CASNFFSGGEDEQFF

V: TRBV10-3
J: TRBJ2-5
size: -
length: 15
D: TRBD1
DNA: TGTGCCATCAGTGAGTCGGGGACAGGGGAAGAGACCCAGTACTTC
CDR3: CAISESGTGEETQYF

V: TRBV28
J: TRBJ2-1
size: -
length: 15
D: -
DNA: TGTGCCAGCAGTTTTTTAGCAATGTTATACAATGAGCAGTTCTTC
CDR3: CASSFLAMLYNEQFF

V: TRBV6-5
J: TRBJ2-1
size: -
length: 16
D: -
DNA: TGTGCCAGCAGTTATTTCCCCCCCCTACCGTTGAATGAGCAGTTCTTC
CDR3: CASSYFPPLPLNEQFF

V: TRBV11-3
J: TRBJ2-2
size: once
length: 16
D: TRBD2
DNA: TGTGCCAGCAGCAGTGGACTAGCGGGAGAGGAAGGGGAGCTGTTTTTT
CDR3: CASSSGLAGEEGELFF

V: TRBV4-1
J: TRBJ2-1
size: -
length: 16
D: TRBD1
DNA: TGCGCCAGCAGCCAAGACCCGGGACAGGCCAACAATGAGCAGTTCTTC
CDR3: CASSQDPGQANNEQFF

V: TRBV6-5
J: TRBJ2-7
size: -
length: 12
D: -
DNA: TGTGCCAGCAGCCCCGACGGTATAGAGCAGTACTTC
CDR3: CASSPDGIEQYF

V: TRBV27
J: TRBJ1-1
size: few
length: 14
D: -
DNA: TGTGCCAGCAGTTTACGGGGTGTGGGCACTGAAGCTTTCTTT
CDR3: CASSLRGVGTEAFF

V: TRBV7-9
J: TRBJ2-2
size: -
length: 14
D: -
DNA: TGTGCCAGCCGTTCCAGAGGGAACACCGGGGAGCTGTTTTTT
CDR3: CASRSRGNTGELFF

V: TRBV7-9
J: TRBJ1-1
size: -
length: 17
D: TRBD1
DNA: TGTGCCAGCAGCTTAGCTTCGGGGACAGATCTTGCCACCAAAGCTTTCTTT
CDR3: CASSLASGTDLATKAFF

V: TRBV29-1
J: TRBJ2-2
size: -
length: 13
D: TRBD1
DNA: TGCAGCGTCGGGACAGACTACACCGGGGAGCTGTTTTTT
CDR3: CSVGTDYTGELFF

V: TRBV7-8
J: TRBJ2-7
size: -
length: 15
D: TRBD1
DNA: TGTGCCAGCAGCATCGGGACAGGGTTATCCTACGAGCAGTACTTC
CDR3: CASSIGTGLSYEQYF